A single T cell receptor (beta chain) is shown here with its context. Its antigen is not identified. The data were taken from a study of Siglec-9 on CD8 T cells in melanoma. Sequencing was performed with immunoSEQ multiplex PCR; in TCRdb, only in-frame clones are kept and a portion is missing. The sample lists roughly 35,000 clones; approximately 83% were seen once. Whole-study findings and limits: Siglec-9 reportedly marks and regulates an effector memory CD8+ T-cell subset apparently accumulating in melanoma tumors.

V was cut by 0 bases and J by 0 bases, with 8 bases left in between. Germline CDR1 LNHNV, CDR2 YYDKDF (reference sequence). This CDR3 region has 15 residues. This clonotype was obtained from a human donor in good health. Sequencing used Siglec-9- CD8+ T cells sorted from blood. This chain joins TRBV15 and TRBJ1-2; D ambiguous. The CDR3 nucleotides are TGTGCCACCAGCAGAGATCGGGGAACTAACTATGGCTACACCTTC. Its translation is CATSRDRGTNYGYTF.